This record concerns one T cell receptor beta chain sequence. Its antigen is currently not known. The sample holds no much larger clone one base away, and base qualities are not on file. This sample is drawn from a study of regulatory T cells in long-lasting Graves disease (dated by TCRdb to the early 2020s). For the wider study: Patients with newly diagnosed Graves' disease had been on antithyroid drugs for under 3 months. The study took place in China and was registered as a clinical trial. A total of around 35 samples were covered by TCR sequencing, comprising some 13 persistent and around 20 newly diagnosed Graves' disease patients. Peripheral blood TCR sequencing and RNA sequencing compared persistent Graves' disease patients with newly diagnosed Graves' disease patients.

The library relied on multiplex PCR. Sequencing relied on an Illumina HiSeq 4000. iRepertoire HTBI primers and Arm-PCR amplification of CDR3 regions were used to construct TCR beta libraries. Before sequencing, the PCR products went through gel purification. Under the source paper's analysis protocol: A total of roughly 65 TRBV and some 15 TRBJ segments were identified across samples and were used for gene usage analysis of CDR3 amino acid clonotypes. COPE and FqMerger were used to merge filtered high-quality paired reads into contigs. Contigs were aligned with BLAST to IMGT TRBV, TRBD and TRBJ reference genes, and CDR3 was defined per IMGT. Clonotypes above 0.1% frequency were classified as highly expanded clones. Repertoire diversity was measured by Shannon entropy, and V-J evenness by the Gini coefficient. A clonotype found in more than one individual was treated as public. The raw public reads went through TCRdb reprocessing: fastp at Q25, MiXCR clone calling, in-frame beta chains kept. Rows are combined by CDR3 protein, so each entry shows the most common genes and DNA. The V and J calls and clone size are TCRdb's, not the authors'. For this sample there are some 320,000 distinct CDR3 sequences; about 20% appear just once. The top ten clonotypes cover about 40% of the sample.

Inclusive of the bounding cysteine and phenylalanine, the CDR3 is 18 residues long. The read is trimmed to its CDR3 DNA, 54 bases read in frame from base 1. V loses 4 bases at its end and J loses 0 bases; junction bases beyond the gene matches: 14. From the germline V gene, CDR1 is MGHDK and CDR2 is SYGVNS. Taken with the paper, the label for time point translates to: newly diagnosed GD, antithyroid drugs for less than 3 months. RNA was extracted from PBMCs in TRIzol for both TCR sequencing and RNA sequencing. Graves' disease was diagnosed according to American Thyroid Association guidelines. The patients came from an endocrinology department in Xi'an, China. Each patient gave around 9.2 milliliters of peripheral blood, collected in an EDTA anticoagulant tube. PBMCs were isolated by Ficoll Paque Plus density gradient separation without further T cell sorting. An Agilent 2100 Bioanalyzer and agarose gel were used to assess RNA quality, and a NanoDrop 2000 was used to measure RNA concentration.

Study-level results and caveats: A larger number of public clonotypes was shared among persistent patients (over 2,500) than among newly diagnosed patients (roughly 980). The authors noted that the small sample size was a limitation that may lower accuracy. Persistent disease showed preferential use of TRBV28, TRBJ1-2 and TRBJ2-5, whereas newly diagnosed disease favored TRBV20-1 and TRBJ2-1. Compared with newly diagnosed patients, patients with persistent Graves' disease had lower TCR Shannon entropy and fewer highly expanded clones, which suggests clonal expansion. Sequencing and analysis were limited to the TCR beta chain. Peripheral blood alone was examined, since thyroid tissue, which constituted the primary lesion, could not be accessed.

The sequence came from a female donor with Graves disease. This chain joins TRBV25-1 to TRBJ2-7, with TRBD2 matching 8 junction bases. Source: peripheral blood mononuclear cells (PBMCs), taken at new diagnosis, from a patient treated with antithyroid drugs. Read as DNA, the sequence is TGTGCCAGCAGTGCCCTGACAGTTACCGGGACTAGCTCCTACGAGCAGTACTTC. Its translation is CASSALTVTGTSSYEQYF.